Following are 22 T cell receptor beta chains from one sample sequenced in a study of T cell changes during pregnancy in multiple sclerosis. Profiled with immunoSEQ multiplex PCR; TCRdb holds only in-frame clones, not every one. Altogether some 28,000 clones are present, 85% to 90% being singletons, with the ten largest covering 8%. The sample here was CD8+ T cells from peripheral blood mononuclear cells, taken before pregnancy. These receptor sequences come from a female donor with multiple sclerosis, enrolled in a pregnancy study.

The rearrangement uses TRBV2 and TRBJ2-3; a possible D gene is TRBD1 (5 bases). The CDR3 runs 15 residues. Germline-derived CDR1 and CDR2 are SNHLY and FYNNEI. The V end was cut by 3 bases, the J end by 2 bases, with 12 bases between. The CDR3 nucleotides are TGTGCCAGCAGTGACTCCGCAGGGCACACAGATACGCAGTATTTT. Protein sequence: CASSDSAGHTDTQYF. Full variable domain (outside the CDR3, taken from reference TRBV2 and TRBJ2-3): EPEVTQTPSHQVTQMGQEVILRCVPISNHLYFYWYRQILGQKVEFLVSFYNNEISEKSEIFDDQFSVERPDGSNFTLKIRSTKLEDSAMYFCASSDSAGHTDTQYFGPGTRLTVL.

The CDR3 bases are TGTGCCAGCAGCTTATACCGGGACAGTAATCTGAATGAGCAGTTCTTC. This sequence encodes CASSLYRDSNLNEQFF. The genes are TRBV7-6 and TRBJ2-1, with 7 bases that match TRBD1. V was clipped by 2 bases and J by 7 bases; unmatched bases: 11. This CDR3 is built from 16 residues. CDR1 is SGHVS and CDR2 is FNYEAQ in the germline V gene.

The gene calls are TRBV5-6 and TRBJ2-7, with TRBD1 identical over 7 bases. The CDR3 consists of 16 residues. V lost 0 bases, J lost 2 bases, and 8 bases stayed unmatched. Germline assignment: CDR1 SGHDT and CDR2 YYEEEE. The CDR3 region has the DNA TGTGCCAGCAGCTTGGGAGACAGGGAAGATCCCTACGAGCAGTACTTC. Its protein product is CASSLGDREDPYEQYF.

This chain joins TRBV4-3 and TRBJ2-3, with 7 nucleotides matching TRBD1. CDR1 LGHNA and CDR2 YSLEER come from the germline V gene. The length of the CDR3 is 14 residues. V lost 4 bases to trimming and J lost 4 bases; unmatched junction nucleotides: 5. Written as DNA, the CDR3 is TGCGCCAGCAGCCTACAGGGGTTACCAGATACGCAGTATTTT. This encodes CASSLQGLPDTQYF.

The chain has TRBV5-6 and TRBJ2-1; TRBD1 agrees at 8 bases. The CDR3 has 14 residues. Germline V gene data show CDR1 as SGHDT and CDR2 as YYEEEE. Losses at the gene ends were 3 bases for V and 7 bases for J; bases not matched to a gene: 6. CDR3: CASSYQTGANEQFF. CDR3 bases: TGTGCCAGCAGCTACCAGACAGGGGCTAATGAGCAGTTCTTC.

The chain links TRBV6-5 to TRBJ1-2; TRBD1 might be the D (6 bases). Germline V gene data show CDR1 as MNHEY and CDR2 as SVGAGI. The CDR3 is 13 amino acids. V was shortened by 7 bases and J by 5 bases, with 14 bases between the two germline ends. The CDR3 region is CASNPGEGYGYTF. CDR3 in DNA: TGTGCCAGCAACCCAGGGGAGGGTTATGGCTACACCTTC.

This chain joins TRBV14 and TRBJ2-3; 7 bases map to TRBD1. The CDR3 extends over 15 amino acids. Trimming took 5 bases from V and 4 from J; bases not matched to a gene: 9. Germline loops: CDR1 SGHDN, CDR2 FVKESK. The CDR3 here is CASSGRQGRADTQYF. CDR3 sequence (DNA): TGTGCCAGCAGCGGAAGACAGGGAAGAGCAGATACGCAGTATTTT.

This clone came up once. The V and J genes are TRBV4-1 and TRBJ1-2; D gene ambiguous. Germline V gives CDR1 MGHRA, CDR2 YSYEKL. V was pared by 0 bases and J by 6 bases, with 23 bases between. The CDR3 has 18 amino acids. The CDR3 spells CASSQDYYGGGISDGYTF. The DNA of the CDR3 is TGCGCCAGCAGCCAAGATTACTACGGAGGAGGGATAAGCGATGGCTACACCTTC.

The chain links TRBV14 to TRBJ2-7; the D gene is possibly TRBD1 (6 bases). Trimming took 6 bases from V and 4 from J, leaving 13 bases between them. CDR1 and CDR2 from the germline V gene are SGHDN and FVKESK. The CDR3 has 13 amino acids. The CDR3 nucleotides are TGTGCCAGCAGAACCGGGACAAGTTACGAGCAGTACTTC. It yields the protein CASRTGTSYEQYF.

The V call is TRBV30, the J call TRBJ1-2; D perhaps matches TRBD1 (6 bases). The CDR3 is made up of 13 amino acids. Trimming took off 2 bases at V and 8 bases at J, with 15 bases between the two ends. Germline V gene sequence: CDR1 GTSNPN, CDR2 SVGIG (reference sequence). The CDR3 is CAWSYGGAGGYTF. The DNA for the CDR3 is TGTGCCTGGAGTTATGGGGGCGCTGGGGGCTACACCTTC. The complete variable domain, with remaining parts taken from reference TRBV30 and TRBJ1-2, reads SQTIHQWPATLVQPVGSPLSLECTVEGTSNPNLYWYRQAAGRGLQLLFYSVGIGQISSEVPQNLSASRPQDRQFILSSKKLLLSDSGFYLCAWSYGGAGGYTFGSGTRLTVV.

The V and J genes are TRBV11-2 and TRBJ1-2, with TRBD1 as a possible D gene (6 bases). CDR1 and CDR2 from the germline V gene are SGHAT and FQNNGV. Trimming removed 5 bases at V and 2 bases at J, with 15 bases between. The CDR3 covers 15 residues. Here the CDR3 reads CASSPPGTGNYGYTF. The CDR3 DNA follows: TGTGCCAGCAGCCCCCCCGGTACAGGGAACTATGGCTACACCTTC.

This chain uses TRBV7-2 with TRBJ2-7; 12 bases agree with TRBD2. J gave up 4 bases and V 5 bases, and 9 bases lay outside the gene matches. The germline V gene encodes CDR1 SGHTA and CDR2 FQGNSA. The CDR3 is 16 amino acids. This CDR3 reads CASSRRELAGGYEQYF. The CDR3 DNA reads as TGTGCCAGCAGCCGTCGAGAACTAGCGGGGGGATACGAGCAGTACTTC.

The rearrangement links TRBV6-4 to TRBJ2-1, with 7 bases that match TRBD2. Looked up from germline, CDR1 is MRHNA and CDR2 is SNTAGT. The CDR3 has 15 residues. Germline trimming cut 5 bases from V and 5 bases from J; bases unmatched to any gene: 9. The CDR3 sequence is CASSRSGEPHNEQFF. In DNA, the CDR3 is TGTGCCAGCAGTCGAAGCGGGGAACCGCACAATGAGCAGTTCTTC.

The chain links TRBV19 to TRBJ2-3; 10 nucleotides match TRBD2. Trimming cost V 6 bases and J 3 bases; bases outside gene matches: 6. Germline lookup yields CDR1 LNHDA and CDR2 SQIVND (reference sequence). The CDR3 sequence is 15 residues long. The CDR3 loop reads CASRHLAGETDTQYF. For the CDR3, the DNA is TGTGCCAGTAGGCATCTAGCGGGGGAAACAGATACGCAGTATTTT. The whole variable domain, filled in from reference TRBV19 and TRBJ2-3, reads DGGITQSPKYLFRKEGQNVTLSCEQNLNHDAMYWYRQDPGQGLRLIYYSQIVNDFQKGDIAEGYSVSREKKESFPLTVTSAQKNPTAFYLCASRHLAGETDTQYFGPGTRLTVL.

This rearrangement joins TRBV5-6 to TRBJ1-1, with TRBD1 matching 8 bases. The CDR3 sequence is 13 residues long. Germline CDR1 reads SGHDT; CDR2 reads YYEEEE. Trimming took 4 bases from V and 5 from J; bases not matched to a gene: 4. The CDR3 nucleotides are TGTGCCAGCAGCCCGGACAGGGCGACTGAAGCTTTCTTT. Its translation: CASSPDRATEAFF.

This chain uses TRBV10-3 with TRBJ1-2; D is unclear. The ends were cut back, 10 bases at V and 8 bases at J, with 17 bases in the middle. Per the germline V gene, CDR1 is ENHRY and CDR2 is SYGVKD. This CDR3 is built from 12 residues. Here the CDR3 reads CATAAGGIGYTF. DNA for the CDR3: TGTGCCACCGCGGCAGGAGGCATCGGCTACACCTTC.

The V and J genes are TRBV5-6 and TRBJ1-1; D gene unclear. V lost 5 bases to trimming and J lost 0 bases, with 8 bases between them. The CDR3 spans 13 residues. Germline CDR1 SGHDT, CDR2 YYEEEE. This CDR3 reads CASRSIMNTEAFF. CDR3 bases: TGTGCCAGCAGGAGTATAATGAACACTGAAGCTTTCTTT.

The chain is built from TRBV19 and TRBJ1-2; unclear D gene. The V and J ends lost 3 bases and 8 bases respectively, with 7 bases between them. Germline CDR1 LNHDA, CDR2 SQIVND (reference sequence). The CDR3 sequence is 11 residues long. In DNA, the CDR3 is TGTGCCAGTAGTATCGGTAGAGGCTACACCTTC. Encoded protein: CASSIGRGYTF. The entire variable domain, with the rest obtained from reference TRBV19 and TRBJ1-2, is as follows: DGGITQSPKYLFRKEGQNVTLSCEQNLNHDAMYWYRQDPGQGLRLIYYSQIVNDFQKGDIAEGYSVSREKKESFPLTVTSAQKNPTAFYLCASSIGRGYTFGSGTRLTVV.

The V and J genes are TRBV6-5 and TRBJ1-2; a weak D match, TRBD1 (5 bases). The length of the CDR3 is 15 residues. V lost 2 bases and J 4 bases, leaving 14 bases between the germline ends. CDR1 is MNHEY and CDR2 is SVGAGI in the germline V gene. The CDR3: CASSYRGGTFYGYTF. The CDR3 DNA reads TGTGCCAGCAGTTACCGCGGGGGGACCTTCTATGGCTACACCTTC.

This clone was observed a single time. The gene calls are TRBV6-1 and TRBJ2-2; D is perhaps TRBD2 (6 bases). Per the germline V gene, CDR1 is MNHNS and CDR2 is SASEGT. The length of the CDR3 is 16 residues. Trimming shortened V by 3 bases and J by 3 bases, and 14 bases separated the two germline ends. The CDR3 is CASSDKEGTHTGELFF. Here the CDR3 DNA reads TGTGCCAGCAGTGATAAGGAGGGCACACACACCGGGGAGCTGTTTTTT.

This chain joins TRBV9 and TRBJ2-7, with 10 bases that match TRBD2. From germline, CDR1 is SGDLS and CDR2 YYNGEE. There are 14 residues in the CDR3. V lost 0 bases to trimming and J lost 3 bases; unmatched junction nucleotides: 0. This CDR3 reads CASSVERGGYEQYF. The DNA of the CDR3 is TGTGCCAGCAGCGTAGAGCGGGGGGGCTACGAGCAGTACTTC.

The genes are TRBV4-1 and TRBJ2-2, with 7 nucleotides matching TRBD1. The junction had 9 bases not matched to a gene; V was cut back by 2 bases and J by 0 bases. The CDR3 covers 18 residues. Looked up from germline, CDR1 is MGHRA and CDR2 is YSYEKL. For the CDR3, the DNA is TGCGCCAGCAGCCAACGAACAGGGGACCCTTCGAACACCGGGGAGCTGTTTTTT. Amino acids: CASSQRTGDPSNTGELFF.